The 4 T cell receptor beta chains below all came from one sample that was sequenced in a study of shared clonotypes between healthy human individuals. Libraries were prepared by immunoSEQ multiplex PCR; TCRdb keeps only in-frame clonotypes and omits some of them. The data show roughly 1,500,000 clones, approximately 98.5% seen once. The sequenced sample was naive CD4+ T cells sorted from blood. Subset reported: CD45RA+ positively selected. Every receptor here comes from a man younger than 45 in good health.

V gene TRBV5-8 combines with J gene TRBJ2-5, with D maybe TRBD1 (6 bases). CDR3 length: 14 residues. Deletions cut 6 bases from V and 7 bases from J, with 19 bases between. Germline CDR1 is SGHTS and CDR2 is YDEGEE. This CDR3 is CASIEQGMFGTQYF. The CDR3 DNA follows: TGTGCCAGCATCGAACAGGGCATGTTTGGGACCCAGTACTTC.

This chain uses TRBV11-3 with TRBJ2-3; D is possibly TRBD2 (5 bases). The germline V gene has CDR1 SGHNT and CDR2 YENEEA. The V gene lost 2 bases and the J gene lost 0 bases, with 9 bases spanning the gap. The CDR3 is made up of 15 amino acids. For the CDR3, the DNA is TGTGCCAGCAGCTTATTAGCGACCAGCACAGATACGCAGTATTTT. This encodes CASSLLATSTDTQYF.

The CDR3 coding sequence is TGCAGCGTTGCGAGGCAGTTGAACACTGAAGCTTTCTTT. It codes for CSVARQLNTEAFF. The J gene is TRBJ1-1, the V gene TRBV29-1; D is undetermined. Germline V CDR1 and CDR2: SQVTM, ANQGSEA. The CDR3 spans 13 residues. V dropped 4 bases and J dropped 0 bases, with 9 bases sitting between them.

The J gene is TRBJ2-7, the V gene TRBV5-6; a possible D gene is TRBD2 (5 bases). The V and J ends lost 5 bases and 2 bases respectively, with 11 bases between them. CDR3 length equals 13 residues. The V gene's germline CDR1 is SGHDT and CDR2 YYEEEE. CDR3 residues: CASSLRGPYEQYF. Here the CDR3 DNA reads TGTGCCAGCAGTTTACGAGGGCCCTACGAGCAGTACTTC. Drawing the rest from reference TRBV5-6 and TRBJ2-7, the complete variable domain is DAGVTQSPTHLIKTRGQQVTLRCSPKSGHDTVSWYQQALGQGPQFIFQYYEEEERQRGNFPDRFSGHQFPNYSSELNVNALLLGDSALYLCASSLRGPYEQYFGPGTRLTVT.